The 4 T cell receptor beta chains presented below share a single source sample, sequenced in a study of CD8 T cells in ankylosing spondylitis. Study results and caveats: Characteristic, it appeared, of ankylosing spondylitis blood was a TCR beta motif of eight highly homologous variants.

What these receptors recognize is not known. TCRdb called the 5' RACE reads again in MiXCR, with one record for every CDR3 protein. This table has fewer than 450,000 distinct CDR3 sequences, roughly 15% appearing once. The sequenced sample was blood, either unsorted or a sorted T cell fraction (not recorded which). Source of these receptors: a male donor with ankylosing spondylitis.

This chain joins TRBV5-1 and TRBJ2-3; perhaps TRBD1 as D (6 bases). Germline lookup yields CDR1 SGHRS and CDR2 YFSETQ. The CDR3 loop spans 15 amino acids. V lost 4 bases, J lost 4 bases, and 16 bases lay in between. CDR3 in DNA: TGCGCCAGCAGCCTAGGACAGAACAGTGCAGATACGCAGTATTTT. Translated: CASSLGQNSADTQYF.

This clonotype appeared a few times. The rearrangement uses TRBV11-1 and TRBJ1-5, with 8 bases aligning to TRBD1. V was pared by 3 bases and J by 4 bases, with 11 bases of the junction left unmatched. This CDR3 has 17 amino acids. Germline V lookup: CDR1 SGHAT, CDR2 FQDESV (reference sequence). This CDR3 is CASSLETGTGLNQPQHF. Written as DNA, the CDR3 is TGTGCCAGCAGCTTGGAAACTGGGACAGGACTTAATCAGCCCCAGCATTTT. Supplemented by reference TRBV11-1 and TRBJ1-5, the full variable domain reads EAEVAQSPRYKITEKSQAVAFWCDPISGHATLYWYRQILGQGPELLVQFQDESVVDDSQLPKDRFSAERLKGVDSTLKIQPAELGDSAMYLCASSLETGTGLNQPQHFGDGTRLSIL.

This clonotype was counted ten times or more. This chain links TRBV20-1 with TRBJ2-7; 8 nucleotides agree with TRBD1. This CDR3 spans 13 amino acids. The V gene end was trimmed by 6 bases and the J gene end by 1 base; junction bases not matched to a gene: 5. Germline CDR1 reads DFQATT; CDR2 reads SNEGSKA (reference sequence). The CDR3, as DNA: TGCAGTGCCCCCGGGACAGGTTCCTACGAGCAGTACTTC. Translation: CSAPGTGSYEQYF.

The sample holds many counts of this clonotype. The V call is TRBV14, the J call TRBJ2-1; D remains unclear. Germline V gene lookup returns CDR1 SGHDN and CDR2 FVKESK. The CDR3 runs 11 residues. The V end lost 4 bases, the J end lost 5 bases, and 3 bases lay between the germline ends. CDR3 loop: CASSLNNEQFF. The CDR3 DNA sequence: TGTGCCAGCAGCCTAAACAATGAGCAGTTCTTC.